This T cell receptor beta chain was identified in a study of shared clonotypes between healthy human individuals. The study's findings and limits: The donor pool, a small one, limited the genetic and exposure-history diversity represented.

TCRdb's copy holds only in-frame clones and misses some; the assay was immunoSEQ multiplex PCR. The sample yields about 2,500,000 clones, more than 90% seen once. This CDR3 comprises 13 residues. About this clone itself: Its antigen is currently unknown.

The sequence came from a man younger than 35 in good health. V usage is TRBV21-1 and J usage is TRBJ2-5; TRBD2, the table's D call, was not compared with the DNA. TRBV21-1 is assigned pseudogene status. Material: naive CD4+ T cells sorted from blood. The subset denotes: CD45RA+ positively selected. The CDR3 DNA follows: TGTGCCAGCAGCACGTCTCGGGGAGAGACCCAGTACTTC. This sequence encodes CASSTSRGETQYF.